The source of this TCR beta chain is a study of Ad26.COV2.S vaccination and SARS-CoV-2 variants. The assay was immunoSEQ multiplex PCR, and TCRdb's table has in-frame clones only and misses some. The sample has more than 350,000 clones, 80% to 95% seen once. J gave up 2 bases and V 10 bases, and 5 bases lay outside the gene matches. This CDR3 has 13 amino acids. Germline CDR1 is KGHDR and CDR2 is SFDVKD. Sample treatment: over 15 received Ad26.COV2.S at low or high dose, single or two shots; several received placebo; per-sample allocation not given. Specimens were obtained on day 63 following the first vaccine or placebo injection.

This sequence joins TRBV24-1 and TRBJ2-3; TRBD1 matches 7 bases. This clonotype was obtained from a person between 18 and 65 years old who received the Ad26.COV2.S COVID-19 vaccine or a placebo. The source was peripheral blood, collected in a trial of Ad26.COV2.S vaccine versus placebo. The CDR3 is CATEGQATDTQYF. CDR3 nucleotide sequence: TGTGCCACAGAAGGACAGGCCACAGATACGCAGTATTTT.